This T cell receptor beta chain emerged from a study of blood T cell repertoires in COVID-19. Overall study context: The United States, Italy and Spain supplied acute and convalescent COVID-19 samples.

Sequenced by immunoSEQ multiplex PCR; TCRdb stores in-frame clones only, minus some. The sample gives about 120,000 clones, over 75% of which show up once; roughly a tenth is in the top ten. J gave up 5 bases and V 5 bases, and 8 bases lay outside the gene matches. The CDR3 totals 15 residues. Germline CDR1 reads SGHTA; CDR2 reads FQGNSA. The chain couples TRBV7-2 to TRBJ1-4; TRBD1 agrees at 7 bases. The receptor comes from a man older than 75 with acute or convalescent COVID-19. Sequenced: peripheral blood. CDR3 sequence: CASSPRTGLNEKLFF. The CDR3 nucleotides are TGTGCCAGCAGCCCCCGGACAGGCCTAAATGAAAAACTGTTTTTT.